Listed below are T cell receptor beta chains from one sample, sequenced in a study of blood T cell repertoires in COVID-19. Profiled with immunoSEQ multiplex PCR; TCRdb holds only in-frame clones, not every one. In the table there are more than 200,000 clones, around 86% of which are singletons. Sample: peripheral blood. Receptors were obtained from an elderly woman with COVID-19, enrolled during active disease. CDR3s include the opening cysteine and the closing phenylalanine or tryptophan. D genes are given only for firm matches. Where a row states a size, it is once, few, many or the class of an expanded clone; other rows omit it.

D gene	V gene	clone size	J gene	CDR3 length	CDR3 DNA	CDR3 protein
TRBD2	TRBV28	once	TRBJ2-7	14	TGTGCCAGCAGTTTTTGGACTAGCGGCAAGTGGCAGTACTTC	CASSFWTSGKWQYF
.	TRBV3-1/TRBV3-2	.	TRBJ2-3	15	TGTGCCAGCAGCCAAGATGTCCTTCGCACAGATACGCAGTATTTT	CASSQDVLRTDTQYF
.	TRBV6-5	.	TRBJ1-5	13	TGTGCCAGCAGGGGGGAGGAAGGTCAGCCCCAGCATTTT	CASRGEEGQPQHF
TRBD1	TRBV30	.	TRBJ1-6	14	TGTGCCTGGAGCACAGGGGGCAAGACTTCACCCCTCCACTTT	CAWSTGGKTSPLHF
TRBD2	TRBV2	.	TRBJ2-1	15	TGTGCCAGCAGTGAAAAGGTAGCGGGATACAATGAGCAGTTCTTC	CASSEKVAGYNEQFF
.	TRBV19	few	TRBJ1-3	15	TGTGCCAGTAGTATATTCGGGAACTCTGGAAACACCATATATTTT	CASSIFGNSGNTIYF
TRBD2	TRBV7-2	.	TRBJ2-3	17	TGTGCCAGCAGCTGGACTAGCGGGGGGCTCCGCACAGATACGCAGTATTTT	CASSWTSGGLRTDTQYF
TRBD1	TRBV5-8	.	TRBJ2-5	18	TGTGCCAGCAGCTCCGGGACAGGGAAAGGAGGGCGGGGAGAGACCCAGTACTTC	CASSSGTGKGGRGETQYF
.	TRBV5-6	.	TRBJ2-7	14	TGTGCCAGCAGCTTGATTGGCGGGAAGTACGAGCAGTACTTC	CASSLIGGKYEQYF
.	TRBV6-6	.	TRBJ2-3	14	TGTGCCAGCAGTTACTCGAGAGATAGCGATACGCAGTATTTT	CASSYSRDSDTQYF
TRBD1	TRBV4-1	.	TRBJ1-1	17	TGCGCCAGCAGCCTAAGAGTACAGGGGATCATGAACACTGAAGCTTTCTTT	CASSLRVQGIMNTEAFF
.	TRBV5-1	.	TRBJ1-6	15	TGCGCCAGCAGCGGCGGACAGTCGGGTACTTCACCCCTCCACTTT	CASSGGQSGTSPLHF
TRBD1	TRBV30	.	TRBJ1-3	11	TGTGCCTGTAACAGGGGGAACACCATATATTTT	CACNRGNTIYF
TRBD2	TRBV13	.	TRBJ2-3	16	TGTGCCAGCAGCTCTACCCTAGCGGGGGGGCTTGATACGCAGTATTTT	CASSSTLAGGLDTQYF
TRBD2	TRBV6-2/TRBV6-3	few	TRBJ2-7	16	TGTGCCAGCACCCCTGGAGGACTAGAAAGCTCCTACGAGCAGTACTTC	CASTPGGLESSYEQYF
TRBD2	TRBV7-2	.	TRBJ2-7	14	TGTGCCAGCACCCTTCTAGCGGGAAGATACGAGCAGTACTTC	CASTLLAGRYEQYF
.	TRBV6-5	.	TRBJ1-3	14	TGTGCCAGCAATATGAGGGTTTCCGGAAACACCATATATTTT	CASNMRVSGNTIYF